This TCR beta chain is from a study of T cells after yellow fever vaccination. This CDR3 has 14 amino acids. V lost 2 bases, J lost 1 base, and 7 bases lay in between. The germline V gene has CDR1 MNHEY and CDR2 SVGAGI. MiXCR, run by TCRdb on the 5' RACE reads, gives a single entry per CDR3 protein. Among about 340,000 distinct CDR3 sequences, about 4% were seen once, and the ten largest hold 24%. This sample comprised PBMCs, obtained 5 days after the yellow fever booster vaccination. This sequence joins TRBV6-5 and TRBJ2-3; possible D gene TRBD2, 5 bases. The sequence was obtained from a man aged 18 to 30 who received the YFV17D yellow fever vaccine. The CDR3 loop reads CASSYGSGTDTQYF. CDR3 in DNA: TGTGCCAGCAGTTACGGTAGCGGCACAGATACGCAGTATTTT.